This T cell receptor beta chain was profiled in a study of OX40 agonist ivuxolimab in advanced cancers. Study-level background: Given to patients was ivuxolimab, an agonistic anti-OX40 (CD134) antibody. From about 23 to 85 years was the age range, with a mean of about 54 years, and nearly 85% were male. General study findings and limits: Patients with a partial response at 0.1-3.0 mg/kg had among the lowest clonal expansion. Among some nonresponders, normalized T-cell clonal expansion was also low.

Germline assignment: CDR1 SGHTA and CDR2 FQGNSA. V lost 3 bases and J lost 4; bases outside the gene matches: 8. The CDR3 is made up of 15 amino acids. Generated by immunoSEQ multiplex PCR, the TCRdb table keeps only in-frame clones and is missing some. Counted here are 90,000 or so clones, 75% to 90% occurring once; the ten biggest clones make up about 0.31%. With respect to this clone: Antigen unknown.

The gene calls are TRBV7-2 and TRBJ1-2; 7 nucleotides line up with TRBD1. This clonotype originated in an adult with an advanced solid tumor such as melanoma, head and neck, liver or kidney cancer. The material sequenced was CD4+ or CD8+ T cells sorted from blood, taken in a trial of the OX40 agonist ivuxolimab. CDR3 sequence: CASSFVTGMAYGYTF. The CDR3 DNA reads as TGTGCCAGCAGCTTTGTGACAGGGATGGCCTATGGCTACACCTTC.